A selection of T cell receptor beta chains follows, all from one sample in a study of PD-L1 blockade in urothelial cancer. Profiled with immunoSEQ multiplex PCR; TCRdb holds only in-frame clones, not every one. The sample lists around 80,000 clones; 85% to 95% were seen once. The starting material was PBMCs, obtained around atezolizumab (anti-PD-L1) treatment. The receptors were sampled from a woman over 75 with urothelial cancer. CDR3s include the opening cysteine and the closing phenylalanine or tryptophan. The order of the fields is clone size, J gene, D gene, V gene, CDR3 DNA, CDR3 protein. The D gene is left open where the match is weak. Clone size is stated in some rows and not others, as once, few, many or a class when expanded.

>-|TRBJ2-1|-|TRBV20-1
TGCAGTGCTTTTGACTCCTCACAGTTCTTC
CSAFDSSQFF
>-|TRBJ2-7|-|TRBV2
TGTGCCAGCAGCCCCGGGGAAGATTACGAGCAGTACTTC
CASSPGEDYEQYF
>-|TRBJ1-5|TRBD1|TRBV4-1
TGCGCCAGCAGCCAAGAAGGACAGGATGATCAGCCCCAGCATTTT
CASSQEGQDDQPQHF
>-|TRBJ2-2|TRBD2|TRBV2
TGTGCCAGCAGTAAACTAGCGGGAGTGGGCGGGGAGCTGTTTTTT
CASSKLAGVGGELFF
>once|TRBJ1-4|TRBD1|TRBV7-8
TGTGCCAGCAGCTCATACAGGGGGCCGAATGGAAAACTGTTTTTT
CASSSYRGPNGKLFF
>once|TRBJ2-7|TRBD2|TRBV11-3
TGTGCCAGCAGCTTGGGCGGGGGGGGTCCCTACGAGCAGTACTTC
CASSLGGGGPYEQYF
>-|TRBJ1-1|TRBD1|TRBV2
TGTGCCAGCAGTGAAGCGGGGACAGTAAACACTGAAGCTTTCTTT
CASSEAGTVNTEAFF
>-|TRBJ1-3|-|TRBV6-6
TGTGCCAGCAGTTACCCCGCGGGTTCCGGAAACACCATATATTTT
CASSYPAGSGNTIYF
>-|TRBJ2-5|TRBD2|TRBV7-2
TGTGCCAGCAGCTCGGGACTAGCGGGAGAGACCCAGTACTTC
CASSSGLAGETQYF
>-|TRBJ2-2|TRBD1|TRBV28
TGTGCCAGCCGAAGGGACAGGGTATTAGGGGAGCTGTTTTTT
CASRRDRVLGELFF
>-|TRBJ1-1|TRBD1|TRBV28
TGTGCCAGCAGTTTTACGGGGACAGAGAACACTGAAGCTTTCTTT
CASSFTGTENTEAFF
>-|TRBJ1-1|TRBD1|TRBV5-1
TGCGCCAGCAGCTTGTTAGGGGGACAGATAAACATGAACACTGAAGCTTTCTTT
CASSLLGGQINMNTEAFF
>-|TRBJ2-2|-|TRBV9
TGTGCCAGCAGCCCCCACGGGACTCCAAACACCGGGGAGCTGTTTTTT
CASSPHGTPNTGELFF
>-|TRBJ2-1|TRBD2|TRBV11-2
TGTGCCAGCAGCTTTGGGAGGGATGAGCAGTTCTTC
CASSFGRDEQFF
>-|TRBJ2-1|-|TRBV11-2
TGTGCCAGCAGCTCTCGTAGGACTCCGGAATACAATGAGCAGTTCTTC
CASSSRRTPEYNEQFF
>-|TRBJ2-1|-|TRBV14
TGTGCCAGCAGCCAAGAATTGGTACTACCATACAATGAGCAGTTCTTC
CASSQELVLPYNEQFF
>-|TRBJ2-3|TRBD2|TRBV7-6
TGTGCCAGCAGCGTGGGGCTAGCGGGGCTGAATACGCAGTATTTT
CASSVGLAGLNTQYF
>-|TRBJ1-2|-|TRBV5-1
TGCGCCAGCAGCACCGACTCCTATGGCTACACCTTC
CASSTDSYGYTF
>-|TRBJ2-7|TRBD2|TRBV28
TGTGCCAGCAGTTTACAGGGACTAGCGGGCGGCGAGCAGTACTTC
CASSLQGLAGGEQYF
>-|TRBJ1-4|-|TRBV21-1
TGTGCCAGCAGCAAAGAGGAGGGGTTTTGTGAAAAACTGTTTTTT
CASSKEEGFCEKLFF
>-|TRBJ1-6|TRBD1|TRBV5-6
TGTGCCAGCAGCCCCGGACAGGGGGCACGATCACCCCTCCACTTT
CASSPGQGARSPLHF
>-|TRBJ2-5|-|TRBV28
TGTGCCAGCAGCGGGGGAGGCCAAGAGACCCAGTACTTC
CASSGGGQETQYF
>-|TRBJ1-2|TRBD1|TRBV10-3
TGTGCCATCAGGGCTGGACAGGGGGATGGCTACACCTTC
CAIRAGQGDGYTF
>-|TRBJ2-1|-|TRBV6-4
TGTGCCAGCAGTGACCGGCCCACCGGAGTGCAGTTCTTC
CASSDRPTGVQFF
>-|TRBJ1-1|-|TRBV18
TGTGCCAGCTCCGTTAGGCGGGGGAACACTGAAGCTTTCTTT
CASSVRRGNTEAFF
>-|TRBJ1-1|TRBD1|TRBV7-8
TGTGCCAGCAGCTGGGGGGACAGGGAGAACACTGAAGCTTTCTTT
CASSWGDRENTEAFF
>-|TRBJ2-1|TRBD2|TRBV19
TGTGCCAGTAGTTTTCCCGGACTAGCTTATGAGCAGTTCTTC
CASSFPGLAYEQFF
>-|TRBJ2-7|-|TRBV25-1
TGTGCCAGCAGTTTTACTGGGGGGGAGCAGTACTTC
CASSFTGGEQYF
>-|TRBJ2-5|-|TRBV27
TGTGCCAGCAGTTTACCCCTCCTTCAAGAGACCCAGTACTTC
CASSLPLLQETQYF
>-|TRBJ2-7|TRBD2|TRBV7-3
TGTGCCAGCAGCCCTCTAGCGGGAGCTGCCCACGAGCAGTACTTC
CASSPLAGAAHEQYF
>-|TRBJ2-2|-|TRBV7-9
TGTGCCAGCAGCTACCTAGACCTATCCACCGGGGAGCTGTTTTTT
CASSYLDLSTGELFF